The 5 T cell receptor beta chains presented below share a single source sample, sequenced in a study of CD8+ T cells in alopecia areata. RNA extraction and reverse transcription yielded cDNA as sequencing template. Some clones are missing from TCRdb's copy, which holds only in-frame ones; the method was immunoSEQ multiplex PCR. Of hundreds of thousands of clones in the sample, roughly two thirds were seen once. The sequencing used CD4+ T cells sorted from blood, collected at week 0. The receptors originated from a human donor with alopecia areata.

The chain carries TRBV25-1 and TRBJ2-5; D ambiguous. Trimming shortened V by 1 base and J by 2 bases, and 17 bases separated the two germline ends. The CDR3 runs 17 residues. Germline loops: CDR1 MGHDK, CDR2 SYGVNS. The DNA for the CDR3 is TGTGCCAGCAGTGAATCGAGAGGCGCGGTTACTCAAGAGACCCAGTACTTC. Amino acid sequence: CASSESRGAVTQETQYF.

The rearrangement uses TRBV10-3 and TRBJ2-3; 9 bases fit TRBD2. This CDR3 is 14 amino acids long. Germline loops: CDR1 ENHRY, CDR2 SYGVKD. With 8 bases clipped from V and 5 bases from J, the junction kept 8 bases outside the gene matches. CDR3 DNA: TGTGCCATCGGTGCGCTAGCGGGGAGAGATACGCAGTATTTT. Protein product: CAIGALAGRDTQYF.

The chain couples TRBV5-1 to TRBJ1-4; D perhaps matches TRBD1 (6 bases). The CDR3 sequence is 13 residues long. The germline V gene has CDR1 SGHRS and CDR2 YFSETQ. V gave up 4 bases and J gave up 7 bases, with 11 bases separating them. The CDR3 sequence is CASSLQGGEKLFF. The CDR3 region has the DNA TGCGCCAGCAGCCTACAGGGTGGTGAAAAACTGTTTTTT.

The chain recombines TRBV15 with TRBJ1-2; no reliable D call. This CDR3 has 13 residues. V was pared by 0 bases and J by 12 bases, with 14 bases between. Germline V gene lookup returns CDR1 LNHNV and CDR2 YYDKDF (reference sequence). The CDR3 protein is CATSRDGGRAHTF. As DNA, the CDR3 is TGTGCCACCAGCAGAGATGGTGGCCGAGCCCACACCTTC.

The sample holds one count of this clone. The chain combines TRBV5-6 with TRBJ2-5, with 12 nucleotides matching TRBD1. The CDR3 totals 17 residues. Germline V lookup: CDR1 SGHDT, CDR2 YYEEEE. The trim removed 4 bases at V and 2 bases at J, leaving 9 bases unmatched. This CDR3 reads CASSPRRDRGRQETQYF. The CDR3 coding sequence is TGTGCCAGCAGCCCAAGGCGGGACAGGGGGCGGCAAGAGACCCAGTACTTC.